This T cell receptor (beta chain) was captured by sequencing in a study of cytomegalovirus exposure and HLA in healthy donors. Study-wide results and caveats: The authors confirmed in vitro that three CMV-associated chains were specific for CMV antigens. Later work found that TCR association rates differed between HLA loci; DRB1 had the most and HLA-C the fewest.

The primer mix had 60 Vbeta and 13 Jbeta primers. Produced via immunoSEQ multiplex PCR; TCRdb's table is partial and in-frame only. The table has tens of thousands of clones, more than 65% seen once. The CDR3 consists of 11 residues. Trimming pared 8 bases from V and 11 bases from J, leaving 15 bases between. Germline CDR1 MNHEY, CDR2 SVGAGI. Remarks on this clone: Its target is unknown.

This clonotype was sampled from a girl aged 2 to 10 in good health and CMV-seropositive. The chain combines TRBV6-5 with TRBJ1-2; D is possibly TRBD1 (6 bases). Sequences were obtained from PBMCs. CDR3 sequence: CASESRGSYTF. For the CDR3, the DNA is TGTGCCAGCGAGAGCAGGGGAAGTTACACCTTC.